The clone carrying this T cell receptor (beta chain) has a handful of counts. These data are taken from a study of CD8+ T cells in alopecia areata. Study-level background: It was oral tofacitinib, at 5 to 10 mg twice daily, that treated patients received.

TCR sequencing used cDNA made by reverse transcription of extracted RNA. Measured with immunoSEQ multiplex PCR; TCRdb has only the in-frame clones, and not every one. Of almost 250,000 clones in the sample, roughly two thirds were seen once. V lost 0 bases to trimming and J lost 1 base, with 13 bases between them. Germline CDR1 and CDR2: GTSNPN and SVGIG (reference sequence). CDR3 length equals 16 residues. The V and J genes are TRBV30 and TRBJ2-4; TRBD2 might be the D (5 bases). This TCR was sampled from a human donor with alopecia areata. Source: CD4+ T cells sorted from blood, taken at week 0. The CDR3 sequence is CAWSVTGSRAKNIQYF. The CDR3 nucleotides are TGTGCCTGGAGTGTAACGGGGTCACGGGCCAAAAACATTCAGTACTTC.